The source of this T cell receptor beta chain is a study of blood T cells in healthy people across ages. Study results and limitations: Estimated diversity that came from one million T cells was considered an underestimate.

Turning to this clonotype: Its antigen is not known.

For the second PCR, which ran for about 7 to 11 cycles, a sample-barcoded 5' primer and a J-beta primer mix were used. Each cDNA molecule, via a template-switch adaptor with 12 random nucleotides, was tagged. TCRdb ran MiXCR on the 5' RACE reads and lists one entry per CDR3 protein. Altogether 720,000 or so distinct CDR3 sequences are present, about 43% being singletons, with the ten largest covering around 30%. Every donor gave ten milliliters of peripheral blood. Sequenced sample: blood. The sequence came from a man at least 80 years old in good health.

CDR3 protein: CASSYSIRGARGWYSYNEQFF. The CDR3, as DNA: TGTGCCAGCAGTTACTCGATTCGAGGGGCAAGGGGCTGGTACTCCTACAATGAGCAGTTCTTC. The gene calls are TRBV6-2 or TRBV6-3 and TRBJ2-1; either TRBD1 or TRBD2 may supply D (5 bases each). In germline, CDR1 is MNHEY, CDR2 SVGEGT. V was shortened by 0 bases and J by 0 bases, with 24 bases between the two germline ends. The CDR3 runs 21 residues.